A single T cell receptor beta chain is shown here with its context. The data originate from a study of blood T cell repertoires in COVID-19. Study-level background: The United States, Italy and Spain were the sources of the acute and convalescent COVID-19 samples. PBMCs, B-cell-depleted T cells, or T cells were the source of the cDNA or gDNA that made up the material.

With 6 bases removed from V and 7 bases from J, the gap between germline ends came to 12 bases. The CDR3 spans 12 residues. As originally analysed: Cell counts per sample came from amplifying reference gene primers. Repertoires were generated with immunoSEQ multiplex PCR, while TCRdb's copy carries only in-frame clones and drops some. The DNA was the basis for D and trimming; V, J and clone size are from that table. The sample lists around 200,000 clones, roughly 89% occurring once. The receptor comes from a man between 18 and 35 years old with active or convalescent COVID-19. The sequencing sample was made of peripheral blood. The gene calls are TRBV12-3 or TRBV12-4 and TRBJ1-1; D not certain. The CDR3 DNA follows: TGTGCCAGCAGCCGACTACCAAATGAAGCTTTCTTT. Its translation: CASSRLPNEAFF.